A single sample is the source of the 14 T cell receptor beta chains below, sequenced in a study of T-cell reconstitution after alpha-beta-depleted transplantation in children. The library targeted TCRbeta and was prepared with unique molecular identifiers. TCRdb re-derived calls from the PCR reads in MiXCR, one entry per CDR3 protein. The table shows some 95,000 distinct CDR3 sequences, with less than 25% occurring only once. The sequencing used PBMCs, collected before TCRalphabeta/CD19-depleted stem cell transplant. Receptors were obtained from a boy between 2 and 15 years old with acute lymphoblastic leukemia, due to receive a stem cell transplant.

The genes are TRBV11-1 and TRBJ1-1, with 12 positions matching TRBD1. This CDR3 contains 17 residues. V dropped 5 bases and J dropped 0; count of bases not matched to a gene: 7. In germline, CDR1 is SGHAT, CDR2 FQDESV (reference sequence). DNA of the CDR3: TGTGCCAGCAGCCGCCGGGGGACAGGGGGCATGAACACTGAAGCTTTCTTT. It encodes CASSRRGTGGMNTEAFF.

The chain couples TRBV30 to TRBJ2-1, with D tentatively TRBD1 (5 bases). The CDR3 loop spans 12 amino acids. The V gene's germline CDR1 is GTSNPN and CDR2 SVGIG (reference sequence). V lost 1 base to trimming and J lost 9 bases, with 10 bases between them. CDR3 coding DNA: TGTGCCTGGAGTGAGGGGTCGGGTGAGCAGTTCTTC. Protein sequence: CAWSEGSGEQFF.

The rearrangement uses TRBV5-5 and TRBJ1-6; weak D call: TRBD1 (6 bases). Germline V gene sequence: CDR1 SGHKS, CDR2 YYEKEE (reference sequence). The CDR3 covers 16 residues. The V end lost 0 bases, the J end lost 8 bases, and 15 bases lay between the germline ends. The CDR3 sequence is CASSLAETGRDSPLHF. The CDR3 coding sequence is TGTGCCAGCAGCTTGGCAGAAACAGGGCGGGATTCACCCCTCCACTTT. Complete variable domain (other parts from reference TRBV5-5 and TRBJ1-6): DAGVTQSPTHLIKTRGQQVTLRCSPISGHKSVSWYQQVLGQGPQFIFQYYEKEERGRGNFPDRFSARQFPNYSSELNVNALLLGDSALYLCASSLAETGRDSPLHFGNGTRLTVT.

J is TRBJ1-3 and V is TRBV4-2; 9 nucleotides match TRBD1. This CDR3 has 23 residues. Germline V gives CDR1 LGHNA, CDR2 YNFKEQ. The J segment lost 0 bases and the V segment lost 4 bases, leaving 25 bases of the junction unmatched. The CDR3 DNA sequence: TGTGCCAGCAGCCTCAAGCAGGGACAGGGAAGATCGGACTACCTCAACTCTGGAAACACCATATATTTT. Its protein product is CASSLKQGQGRSDYLNSGNTIYF.

This chain connects TRBV16 to TRBJ2-7, with D perhaps matching TRBD2 (7 bases). Germline V CDR1 and CDR2: KGHSY, FQNENV. The CDR3 is 15 amino acids. V lost 1 base, J lost 3 bases, and 13 bases lay in between. The CDR3 DNA follows: TGTGCCAGCAGCCAATTGGAGCGGGACAACTACGAGCAGTACTTC. Translated: CASSQLERDNYEQYF.

The rearrangement uses TRBV4-1 and TRBJ2-5; D could derive from TRBD1 or TRBD2 (5 bases each). In germline, CDR1 is MGHRA, CDR2 YSYEKL. The V end was cut by 0 bases, the J end by 4 bases, with 12 bases between. The CDR3 sequence is 15 residues long. The CDR3 here is CASSQEQRGPETQYF. In DNA, the CDR3 is TGCGCCAGCAGCCAAGAACAGAGGGGCCCAGAGACCCAGTACTTC.

This clonotype was observed a few times. The chain carries TRBV5-6 and TRBJ2-3; D not certain. The ends were cut back, 3 bases at V and 2 bases at J, with 10 bases in the middle. The germline V gene has CDR1 SGHDT and CDR2 YYEEEE. The CDR3 loop spans 14 amino acids. In DNA, the CDR3 is TGTGCCAGCAGCTCTGCGGCAGACACAGATACGCAGTATTTT. This sequence encodes CASSSAADTDTQYF.

This clonotype has a count of ten or more. J is TRBJ2-2 and V is TRBV5-1; weak D call: TRBD2 (6 bases). CDR3 length equals 15 residues. Trimming shortened V by 0 bases and J by 3 bases, and 9 bases separated the two germline ends. CDR1 and CDR2 (germline): SGHRS, YFSETQ. CDR3 residues: CASSLVLADTGELFF. The CDR3 DNA follows: TGCGCCAGCAGCTTGGTACTAGCAGACACCGGGGAGCTGTTTTTT.

The gene calls are TRBV5-1 and TRBJ2-5; no reliable D call. V was cut by 0 bases and J by 4 bases, with 4 bases left in between. The CDR3 is made up of 12 amino acids. CDR1 is SGHRS, CDR2 YFSETQ, per germline. The CDR3 DNA sequence: TGCGCCAGCAGCTTGGCCTTAGAGACCCAGTACTTC. As protein: CASSLALETQYF.

J is TRBJ2-1 and V is TRBV5-5; unclear D gene. Trimming pared 1 base from V and 7 bases from J, leaving 6 bases between. Germline CDR1 is SGHKS and CDR2 is YYEKEE (reference sequence). The CDR3 runs to 12 residues. For the CDR3, the DNA is TGTGCCAGCAGCTTGACGGTGAATGAGCAGTTCTTC. Encoded protein: CASSLTVNEQFF.

The chain joins TRBV5-1 to TRBJ2-2; TRBD2 agrees at 10 bases. There are 15 residues in the CDR3. Germline V CDR1 and CDR2: SGHRS, YFSETQ. Unmatched junction bases numbered 8, after V lost 6 bases and J lost 6 bases. The CDR3 DNA is TGCGCCAGCATGAGGAGCGGGAGGGCCTCCGGGGAGCTGTTTTTT. Protein product: CASMRSGRASGELFF.

This clonotype turned up a few times. The rearrangement links TRBV5-1 to TRBJ2-6; D assignment may be TRBD1 or TRBD2 (5 bases each). The CDR3 has 17 residues. Germline CDR1 SGHRS, CDR2 YFSETQ. The V gene lost 1 base and the J gene lost 2 bases, with 13 bases spanning the gap. The CDR3 reads CASSLRSGLTGANVLTF. The DNA of the CDR3 is TGCGCCAGCAGCTTGAGGTCGGGGCTGACTGGGGCCAACGTCCTGACTTTC.

This rearrangement joins TRBV28 to TRBJ2-7; D uncertain. The CDR3 extends over 12 amino acids. V lost 6 bases and J 5 bases, leaving 11 bases between the germline ends. In germline, CDR1 is MDHEN, CDR2 SYDVKM. This chain's CDR3 is CASRGLTDEQYF. The CDR3 DNA reads TGTGCCAGCAGGGGCCTGACGGACGAGCAGTACTTC. The whole variable domain, remainder taken from reference TRBV28 and TRBJ2-7, is DVKVTQSSRYLVKRTGEKVFLECVQDMDHENMFWYRQDPGLGLRLIYFSYDVKMKEKGDIPEGYSVSREKKERFSLILESASTNQTSMYLCASRGLTDEQYFGPGTRLTVT.

The rearrangement joins TRBV7-8 to TRBJ2-7; 9 bases agree with TRBD2. The V gene end was trimmed by 0 bases and the J gene end by 2 bases; junction bases not matched to a gene: 11. Germline lookup yields CDR1 SGHVS and CDR2 FQNEAQ. The CDR3 runs 18 residues. The CDR3 region is CASSLAILTSGRTYEQYF. CDR3 DNA: TGTGCCAGCAGCTTAGCGATTTTGACTAGCGGAAGAACCTACGAGCAGTACTTC. The full variable domain, completed using reference TRBV7-8 and TRBJ2-7, is GAGVSQSPRYKVAKRGQDVALRCDPISGHVSLFWYQQALGQGPEFLTYFQNEAQLDKSGLPSDRFFAERPEGSVSTLKIQRTQQEDSAVYLCASSLAILTSGRTYEQYFGPGTRLTVT.